The entry below describes one T cell receptor beta chain. Its antigen remains unknown. The method was immunoSEQ multiplex PCR; TCRdb's version includes in-frame clones alone and lacks a portion of them. The table has some 140,000 clones, 70% to 90% seen once. Trimming stripped 7 bases from V and 0 bases from J, with 7 bases between. This CDR3 has 13 amino acids. CDR1 is ENHRY and CDR2 is SYGVKD in the germline V gene. This sample is drawn from a study of T cell responses to AZD1222 COVID-19 vaccine. The study, taken as a whole, reports: Repertoires were sampled only after the peak T cell response.

The genes are TRBV10-3 and TRBJ1-3; D is unclear. The material sequenced was peripheral blood, taken on day 0 of MenACWY control vaccination. The receptor comes from an adult in good health. The CDR3 reads CAIKEGSGNTIYF. The DNA of the CDR3 is TGTGCCATCAAGGAGGGCTCTGGAAACACCATATATTTT.